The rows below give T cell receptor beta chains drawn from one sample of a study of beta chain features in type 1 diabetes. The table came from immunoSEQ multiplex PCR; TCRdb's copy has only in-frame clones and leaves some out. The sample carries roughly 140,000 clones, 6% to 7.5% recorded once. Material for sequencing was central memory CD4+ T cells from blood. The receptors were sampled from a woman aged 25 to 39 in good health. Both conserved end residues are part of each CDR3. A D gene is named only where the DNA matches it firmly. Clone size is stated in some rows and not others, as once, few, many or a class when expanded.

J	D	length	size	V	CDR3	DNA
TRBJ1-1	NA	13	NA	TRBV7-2	CASSPQGNTEAFF	TGTGCCAGCAGCCCTCAGGGGAACACTGAAGCTTTCTTT
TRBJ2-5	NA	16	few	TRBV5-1	CASSLVAGLGGETQYF	TGCGCCAGCAGCTTGGTTGCGGGACTAGGGGGCGAGACCCAGTACTTC
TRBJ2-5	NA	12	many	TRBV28	CASSLVQEDQYF	TGTGCCAGCAGTTTAGTTCAGGAGGACCAGTACTTC
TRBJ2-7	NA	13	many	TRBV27	CASSLEGHYEQYF	TGTGCCAGCAGTTTGGAGGGGCACTACGAGCAGTACTTC
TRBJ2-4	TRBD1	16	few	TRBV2	CASSTGTGVAKNIQYF	TGTGCCAGCAGTACCGGGACAGGGGTAGCCAAAAACATTCAGTACTTC
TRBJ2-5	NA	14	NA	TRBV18	CASSPPGNQETQYF	TGTGCCAGCTCACCACCGGGCAATCAAGAGACCCAGTACTTC
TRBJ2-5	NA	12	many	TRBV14	CASSQQGPTQYF	TGTGCCAGCAGCCAACAGGGTCCGACCCAGTACTTC
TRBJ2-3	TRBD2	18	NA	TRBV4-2	CASSQLRGLAGATDTQYF	TGTGCCAGCAGCCAACTTCGGGGACTAGCGGGAGCCACAGATACGCAGTATTTT
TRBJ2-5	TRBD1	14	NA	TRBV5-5	CASSRDRTQETQYF	TGTGCCAGCAGCCGGGACAGGACCCAAGAGACCCAGTACTTC
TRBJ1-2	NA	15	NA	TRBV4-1	CASSQETRANYGYTF	TGCGCCAGCAGCCAAGAGACTCGAGCTAACTATGGCTACACCTTC
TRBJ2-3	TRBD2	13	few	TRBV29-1	CSARGVRTDTQYF	TGCAGCGCCCGGGGGGTTCGCACAGATACGCAGTATTTT
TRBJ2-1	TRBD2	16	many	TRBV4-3	CASSQQLAGKYNEQFF	TGCGCCAGCAGCCAACAACTAGCGGGGAAGTACAATGAGCAGTTCTTC
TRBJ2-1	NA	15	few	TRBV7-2	CASDIPPGEYNEQFF	TGTGCCAGCGACATACCCCCAGGGGAATACAATGAGCAGTTCTTC
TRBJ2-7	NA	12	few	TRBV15	CATSRDMYEQYF	TGTGCCACCAGCAGAGATATGTACGAGCAGTACTTC
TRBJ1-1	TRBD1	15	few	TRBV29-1	CSVGRDRGPGTEAFF	TGCAGCGTTGGACGGGACAGGGGGCCGGGAACTGAAGCTTTCTTT
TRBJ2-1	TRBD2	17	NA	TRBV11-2	CASSPGNGLAGSNEQFF	TGTGCCAGCAGCCCGGGAAACGGACTAGCGGGAAGTAATGAGCAGTTCTTC
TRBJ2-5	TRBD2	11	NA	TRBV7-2	CASRGRGEQYF	TGTGCCAGCAGGGGACGGGGGGAGCAGTACTTC
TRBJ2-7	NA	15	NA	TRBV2	CASSEQEVRYYEQYF	TGTGCCAGCAGTGAGCAGGAGGTCAGATACTACGAGCAGTACTTC
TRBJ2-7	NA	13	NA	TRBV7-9	CASSLETGSEQYF	TGTGCCAGCAGCTTAGAAACAGGTTCCGAGCAGTACTTC
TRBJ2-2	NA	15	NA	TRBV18	CASSPTPDSGGELFF	TGTGCCAGCTCACCGACACCGGACTCGGGCGGGGAGCTGTTTTTT
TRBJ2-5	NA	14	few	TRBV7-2	CASSLARRRETQYF	TGTGCCAGCAGCTTAGCGCGGAGGAGGGAGACCCAGTACTTC
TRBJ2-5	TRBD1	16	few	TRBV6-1	CASSEFVGTGGETQYF	TGTGCCAGCAGTGAATTTGTCGGGACAGGGGGCGAGACCCAGTACTTC